These 14 T cell receptor beta chains came from one sample sequenced in a study of PD-1 blockade in classical Hodgkin lymphoma. TCRdb's copy holds only in-frame clones and misses some; the assay was immunoSEQ multiplex PCR. The table lists tens of thousands of clones, approximately 78% of them singletons, with roughly 35% in the top ten. As to time point: cycle 4 day 1 (C4D1), after more than five weeks of nivolumab. Exposure to brentuximab vedotin varied, and each patient had relapsed following autologous stem cell transplantation. The specimen comprised peripheral blood mononuclear cells (PBMCs), sampled before the fourth cycle of nivolumab. The receptors derive from a human donor with classical Hodgkin lymphoma.

This clone is judged medium-sized. The chain combines TRBV7-9 with TRBJ2-7; 8 bases match TRBD2. CDR3 length equals 14 residues. Trimming removed 4 bases from V and 2 bases from J; junction bases left unmatched: 4. The V gene's germline CDR1 is SEHNR and CDR2 FQNEAQ (reference sequence). The CDR3 DNA reads as TGTGCCAGCAGCTCAGCGGGGGCTCCCTACGAGCAGTACTTC. Its protein is CASSSAGAPYEQYF.

The V and J genes are TRBV18 and TRBJ1-5, with D possibly matching TRBD1 (5 bases). The CDR3 is 15 amino acids. Germline loops: CDR1 KGHSH, CDR2 LQKENI. Trimming stripped 5 bases from V and 0 bases from J, with 11 bases between. The CDR3, as DNA: TGTGCCAGCTCATTTCGACAGCTTAGCAATCAGCCCCAGCATTTT. Translation gives CASSFRQLSNQPQHF.

V is TRBV4-1 and J is TRBJ1-5; D possibly corresponds to TRBD1 (6 bases). Germline CDR1 reads MGHRA; CDR2 reads YSYEKL. This CDR3 comprises 14 residues. V lost 6 bases and J 4 bases, leaving 13 bases between the germline ends. For the CDR3, the DNA is TGCGCCAGCAGTCGCGGAACAGGGAATCAGCCCCAGCATTTT. This gives the protein CASSRGTGNQPQHF.

This clone was seen a few times. The chain couples TRBV7-2 to TRBJ2-5, with 8 nucleotides matching TRBD2. The V gene's germline CDR1 is SGHTA and CDR2 FQGNSA. The CDR3 sequence is 15 residues long. Trimming cost V 2 bases and J 7 bases; bases outside gene matches: 9. CDR3 nucleotides: TGTGCCAGCAGCTTATCCGGGACTAGAGGGGCGACCCAGTACTTC. Translated: CASSLSGTRGATQYF.

The chain combines TRBV6-5 with TRBJ2-7, with 10 bases that match TRBD1. From germline, CDR1 is MNHEY and CDR2 SVGAGI. Unmatched junction bases numbered 10, after V lost 7 bases and J lost 7 bases. The CDR3 consists of 14 residues. The CDR3 loop reads CASTRDRGIKEQYF. In nucleotides, the CDR3 is TGTGCCAGCACCCGGGACAGGGGAATTAAGGAGCAGTACTTC.

The chain joins TRBV11-2 to TRBJ2-6; 7 bases map to TRBD1. The V segment lost 5 bases and the J segment 4 bases; nucleotides outside the gene matches: 5. The CDR3 runs to 15 residues. Germline CDR1 and CDR2: SGHAT and FQNNGV. The CDR3 DNA is TGTGCCAGCAGCCCAGGGGGTTCCGGGGCCAACGTCCTGACTTTC. It specifies CASSPGGSGANVLTF. Combining the CDR3 with reference TRBV11-2 and TRBJ2-6 gives the whole variable domain EAGVAQSPRYKIIEKRQSVAFWCNPISGHATLYWYQQILGQGPKLLIQFQNNGVVDDSQLPKDRFSAERLKGVDSTLKIQPAKLEDSAVYLCASSPGGSGANVLTFGAGSRLTVL.

The V call is TRBV29-1, the J call TRBJ2-6; D unresolved. Trimming took 5 bases from V and 1 from J, leaving 6 bases between them. The germline gives CDR1 SQVTM, CDR2 ANQGSEA. This CDR3 has 13 amino acids. The CDR3 nucleotides read TGCAGCGTTCGGCTTTCTGGGGCCAACGTCCTGACTTTC. This translates into CSVRLSGANVLTF.

The rearrangement uses TRBV2 and TRBJ1-5; 7 bases are a match to TRBD1. This CDR3 has 16 residues. V trimming: 6 bases; J trimming: 3 bases; junction bases outside the gene matches: 11. The germline V gene has CDR1 SNHLY and CDR2 FYNNEI. The CDR3 DNA reads as TGTGCCAGCAGAGGAACAGGGGTCCAAACCAATCAGCCCCAGCATTTT. This translates into CASRGTGVQTNQPQHF.

The V call is TRBV27, the J call TRBJ2-3, with D possibly TRBD2 on 7 matching bases. The germline V and J ends were trimmed by 0 bases and 1 base, with 11 bases remaining between them. Germline V gene data show CDR1 as MNHEY and CDR2 as SMNVEV (reference sequence). There are 16 residues in the CDR3. CDR3 sequence reads: CASSLSGGLGTDTQYF. As DNA, the CDR3 is TGTGCCAGCAGTTTATCGGGGGGGCTTGGCACAGATACGCAGTATTTT.

This rearrangement joins TRBV6-1 to TRBJ2-2; the match to TRBD2 covers 11 bases. The J segment lost 0 bases and the V segment lost 4 bases, leaving 13 bases of the junction unmatched. The CDR3 length is 20 residues. Germline CDR1 is MNHNS and CDR2 is SASEGT. The CDR3 loop is CASSGRLAGGRTANTGELFF. CDR3 nucleotides: TGTGCCAGCAGTGGCCGCTTAGCGGGGGGGCGCACAGCGAACACCGGGGAGCTGTTTTTT.

The chain carries TRBV7-9 and TRBJ1-1; no firm D call. Germline V gene lookup returns CDR1 SEHNR and CDR2 FQNEAQ (reference sequence). V lost 1 base and J 5 bases, leaving 8 bases between the germline ends. The length of the CDR3 is 13 residues. The CDR3 loop reads CASSLEGRTEAFF. Written as DNA, the CDR3 is TGTGCCAGCAGCTTAGAAGGGCGTACTGAAGCTTTCTTT.

V usage is TRBV21-1 and J usage is TRBJ2-5; the D call TRBD2 from the table was never checked on the DNA. TRBV21-1 is labeled a pseudogene. The CDR3 runs to 17 residues. CDR3 amino acids: CASSKAESSGGQETQYF. The CDR3 region has the DNA TGTGCCAGCAGCAAAGCGGAGAGTAGCGGGGGGCAAGAGACCCAGTACTTC.

This clone occurred once. This CDR3 is CASSQSDGSSYSNQPQHF. CDR3 in DNA: TGCGCCAGCAGTCAATCAGACGGGTCATCTTATAGCAATCAGCCCCAGCATTTT. This chain connects TRBV23-1 to TRBJ1-5; D gene unclear. TRBV23-1 is marked as an open reading frame, function uncertain. The CDR3 has 18 amino acids. V was trimmed by 0 bases and J by 0 bases, leaving 15 bases between them.

The rearrangement links TRBV5-1 to TRBJ1-5; D gene ambiguous. This CDR3 comprises 15 residues. CDR1 and CDR2 (germline): SGHRS, YFSETQ. V lost 0 bases and J 4 bases, leaving 11 bases between the germline ends. This chain's CDR3 is CASSLGPGSNQPQHF. The CDR3 DNA reads TGCGCCAGCAGCTTGGGCCCCGGCTCGAATCAGCCCCAGCATTTT.